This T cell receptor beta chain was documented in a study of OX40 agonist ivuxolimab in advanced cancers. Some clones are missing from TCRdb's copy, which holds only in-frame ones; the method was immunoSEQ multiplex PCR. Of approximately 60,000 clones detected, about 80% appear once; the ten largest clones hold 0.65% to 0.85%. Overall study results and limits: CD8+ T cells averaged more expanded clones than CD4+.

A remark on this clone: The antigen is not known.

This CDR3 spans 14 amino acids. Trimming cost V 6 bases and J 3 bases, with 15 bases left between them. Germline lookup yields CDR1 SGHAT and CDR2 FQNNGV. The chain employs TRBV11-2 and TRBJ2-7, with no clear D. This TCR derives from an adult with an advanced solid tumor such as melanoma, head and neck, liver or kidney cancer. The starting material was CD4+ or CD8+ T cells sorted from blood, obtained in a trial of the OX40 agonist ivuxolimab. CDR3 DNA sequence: TGTGCCAGCAGTAGACTCAGTGGCGGCTACGAGCAGTACTTC. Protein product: CASSRLSGGYEQYF.